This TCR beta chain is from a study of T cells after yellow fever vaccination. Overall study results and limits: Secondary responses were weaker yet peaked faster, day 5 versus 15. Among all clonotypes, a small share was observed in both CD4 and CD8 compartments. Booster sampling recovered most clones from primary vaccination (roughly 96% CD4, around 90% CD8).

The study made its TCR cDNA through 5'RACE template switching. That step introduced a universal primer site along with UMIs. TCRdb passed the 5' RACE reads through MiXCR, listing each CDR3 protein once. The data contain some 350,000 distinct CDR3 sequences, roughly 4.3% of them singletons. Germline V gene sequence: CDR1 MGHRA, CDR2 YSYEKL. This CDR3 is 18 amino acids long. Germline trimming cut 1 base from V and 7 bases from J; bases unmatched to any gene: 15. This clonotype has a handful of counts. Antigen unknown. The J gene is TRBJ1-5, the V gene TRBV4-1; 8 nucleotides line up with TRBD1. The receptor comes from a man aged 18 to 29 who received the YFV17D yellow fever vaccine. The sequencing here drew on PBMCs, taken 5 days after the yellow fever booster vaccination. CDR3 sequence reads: CASSQVSIWTGREQPQHF. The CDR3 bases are TGCGCCAGCAGCCAAGTGAGCATTTGGACAGGGCGTGAACAGCCCCAGCATTTT.